The 21 T cell receptor beta chains below were found in one sample sequenced in a study of shared clonotypes between healthy human individuals. Only in-frame clones appear in the TCRdb table, and some are missing; sequencing was by immunoSEQ multiplex PCR. Of approximately 530,000 clones listed, approximately 95% are singletons. The sample was naive CD4+ T cells sorted from blood. Sample subset: CD45RA+ positively selected. Receptor source: a woman between 25 and 40 years old in good health.

In this sample, this clone turned up once. This chain joins TRBV2 and TRBJ1-5; TRBD1 is a possible D gene (5 bases). The CDR3 runs 14 residues. Germline CDR1 is SNHLY and CDR2 is FYNNEI. Trimming stripped 3 bases from V and 7 bases from J, with 13 bases between. The CDR3 bases are TGTGCCAGCAGTGACAGGGAAGGAAACCAGCCCCAGCATTTT. It yields the protein CASSDREGNQPQHF.

The chain employs TRBV6-5 and TRBJ1-1, with a tentative D call TRBD1 (5 bases). Germline CDR1 and CDR2: MNHEY and SVGAGI. The CDR3 has 16 amino acids. Trimming removed 1 base from V and 4 bases from J, with 16 bases in between. CDR3 nucleotide sequence: TGTGCCAGCAGTTACTTTATCGACGGGGGAGGCACTGAAGCTTTCTTT. Translated, it gives CASSYFIDGGGTEAFF.

CDR3 sequence reads: CASRGQADEQYF. The DNA of the CDR3 is TGTGCCAGTAGGGGACAGGCGGACGAGCAGTACTTC. The chain recombines TRBV19 with TRBJ2-7, with 8 bases matching TRBD1. The ends lost 6 bases at V and 5 bases at J; junction bases unmatched: 3. Germline CDR1 reads LNHDA; CDR2 reads SQIVND (reference sequence). There are 12 residues in the CDR3.

The chain is built from TRBV5-1 and TRBJ2-7, with a possible D match to TRBD2 (6 bases). The germline V and J ends were trimmed by 2 bases and 4 bases, with 13 bases remaining between them. Germline V gene data show CDR1 as SGHRS and CDR2 as YFSETQ. There are 14 residues in the CDR3. This CDR3 is CASSFTGEVYEQYF. As DNA, the CDR3 is TGCGCCAGCAGCTTCACGGGAGAGGTATACGAGCAGTACTTC.

This rearrangement joins TRBV18 to TRBJ2-5, with a tentative D call TRBD2 (5 bases). The CDR3 sequence is 13 residues long. V gave up 1 base and J gave up 11 bases, with 14 bases separating them. Germline V gives CDR1 KGHSH, CDR2 LQKENI. The CDR3 sequence: CASSPHGGGEQYF. The DNA of the CDR3 is TGTGCCAGCTCACCACACGGCGGTGGGGAGCAGTACTTC.

V gene TRBV18 combines with J gene TRBJ2-2; possible D gene TRBD1, 6 bases. Trimming took off 10 bases at V and 7 bases at J, with 16 bases between the two ends. The CDR3 runs to 13 residues. CDR1 and CDR2 from the germline V gene are KGHSH and LQKENI. The DNA for the CDR3 is TGTGCCACAAAGCCGGACAGTAACGGGGAGCTGTTTTTT. Its protein is CATKPDSNGELFF.

The chain has TRBV5-1 and TRBJ2-7, with TRBD2 identical over 14 bases. With 0 bases clipped from V and 0 bases from J, the junction kept 2 bases outside the gene matches. CDR1 SGHRS and CDR2 YFSETQ come from the germline V gene. The CDR3 spans 17 residues. CDR3 coding DNA: TGCGCCAGCAGCTTGGGTGGGACTAGCGGGAGCTCCTACGAGCAGTACTTC. Its translation is CASSLGGTSGSSYEQYF.

This clone was recorded once. The chain joins TRBV4-2 to TRBJ1-4; 11 positions match TRBD1. The germline V gene has CDR1 LGHNA and CDR2 YNFKEQ. V shed 4 bases and J 2 bases; nucleotides not matched to a gene: 3. This CDR3 contains 16 residues. This CDR3 reads CASSRDRGRTNEKLFF. The CDR3 coding sequence is TGTGCCAGCAGCCGGGACAGGGGGAGGACTAATGAAAAACTGTTTTTT.

The chain recombines TRBV11-2 with TRBJ2-7; 7 bases line up with TRBD2. The J segment lost 6 bases and the V segment lost 3 bases, leaving 14 bases of the junction unmatched. Germline-derived CDR1 and CDR2 are SGHAT and FQNNGV. This CDR3 has 16 amino acids. CDR3 in DNA: TGTGCCAGCAGCTTTCCCTGGGGCGGCGGGAGTAGCGAGCAGTACTTC. It is translated as CASSFPWGGGSSEQYF.

This clone showed up just a few times. The chain combines TRBV10-1 with TRBJ2-7; TRBD2 matches at 7 bases. Germline trimming cut 6 bases from V and 2 bases from J; bases unmatched to any gene: 4. The CDR3 is 13 residues long. CDR1 is WNHNN and CDR2 is SYGVQD in the germline V gene (reference sequence). CDR3 bases: TGCGCCAGCAGGGCTAGCGGAGCCTACGAGCAGTACTTC. Protein sequence: CASRASGAYEQYF.

The rearrangement uses TRBV18 and TRBJ1-4; TRBD1 agrees at 9 bases. The junction had 7 bases not matched to a gene; V was cut back by 0 bases and J by 8 bases. Germline lookup yields CDR1 KGHSH and CDR2 LQKENI. This CDR3 is 16 amino acids long. The CDR3 coding sequence is TGTGCCAGCTCACCACCTCCGGGACAGGGAAACGAAAAACTGTTTTTT. It translates to CASSPPPGQGNEKLFF.

This chain links TRBV19 with TRBJ2-2, with D unresolved. The CDR3 runs 14 residues. Germline V gives CDR1 LNHDA, CDR2 SQIVND (reference sequence). Trimming cost V 7 bases and J 0 bases, with 9 bases left between them. The CDR3 DNA follows: TGTGCCAGTACGCAAAGCGCGAACACCGGGGAGCTGTTTTTT. It specifies CASTQSANTGELFF.

The chain links TRBV6-5 to TRBJ2-5; D might be TRBD1 or TRBD2, each matching 5 bases. The J call is in doubt because the DNA end fits TRBJ2-7 better. The CDR3 sequence is 14 residues long. CDR1 is MNHEY and CDR2 is SVGAGI in the germline V gene. The CDR3 loop is CASSLAGASYEQYF. As DNA, the CDR3 is TGTGCCAGCAGCCTCGCCGGGGCCTCCTACGAGCAGTACTTC.

The sample holds one count of this clone. The CDR3 reads CASSEPKPNEQYF. Written as DNA, the CDR3 is TGTGCCAGCAGTGAACCCAAACCCAACGAGCAGTACTTC. The V and J genes are TRBV6-1 and TRBJ2-7; D ambiguous. V lost 2 bases, J lost 5 bases, and 10 bases lay in between. The length of the CDR3 is 13 residues. Germline assignment: CDR1 MNHNS and CDR2 SASEGT.

The J gene is TRBJ2-3, the V gene TRBV9; D is tentatively TRBD1 or TRBD2 (5 bases each). CDR3 length: 14 amino acids. V was cut by 4 bases and J by 2 bases, with 11 bases left in between. CDR1 is SGDLS and CDR2 is YYNGEE in the germline V gene. CDR3 coding DNA: TGTGCCAGCAGCCAGCTAGGGACCACAGATACGCAGTATTTT. It is translated as CASSQLGTTDTQYF.

The gene calls are TRBV5-4 and TRBJ2-1; D not resolved. The CDR3 covers 12 residues. Trimming removed 0 bases at V and 7 bases at J, with 5 bases between. Germline values: CDR1 SGHNT, CDR2 YYREEE (reference sequence). CDR3: CASSLEENEQFF. CDR3 bases: TGTGCCAGCAGCTTGGAAGAGAATGAGCAGTTCTTC.

The chain employs TRBV2 and TRBJ2-7; 9 nucleotides align to TRBD1. In germline, CDR1 is SNHLY, CDR2 FYNNEI. V lost 6 bases to trimming and J lost 2 bases; unmatched junction nucleotides: 5. There are 14 residues in the CDR3. The CDR3 reads CASSERQGAYEQYF. The CDR3 nucleotides are TGTGCCAGCAGCGAGCGACAGGGGGCCTACGAGCAGTACTTC.

The gene calls are TRBV27 and TRBJ1-1, with D unclear. CDR1 and CDR2 (germline): MNHEY, SMNVEV (reference sequence). The length of the CDR3 is 13 residues. V lost 3 bases and J lost 3, with 8 bases in between. CDR3 coding DNA: TGTGCCAGCAGTTTGGGCTGGGACACTGAAGCTTTCTTT. This encodes CASSLGWDTEAFF.

The V gene is TRBV6-5, the J gene TRBJ2-7; D is perhaps TRBD2 (5 bases). V gave up 2 bases and J gave up 7 bases, with 18 bases separating them. There are 15 residues in the CDR3. Germline CDR1 and CDR2: MNHEY and SVGAGI. The CDR3 loop reads CASSYAGIFVLEQYF. The CDR3 DNA reads TGTGCCAGCAGTTACGCGGGTATATTTGTTTTGGAGCAGTACTTC.

V usage is TRBV25-1 and J usage is TRBJ1-5; D is possibly TRBD1 (6 bases). The CDR3 loop spans 15 amino acids. Trimming pared 5 bases from V and 7 bases from J, leaving 18 bases between. CDR1 is MGHDK, CDR2 SYGVNS, per germline. CDR3 DNA sequence: TGTGCCAGCAGTAAACTCCCAGGGGATAGACAGCCCCAGCATTTT. Translating gives CASSKLPGDRQPQHF. The variable domain in full, with the rest retrieved from reference TRBV25-1 and TRBJ1-5, is EADIYQTPRYLVIGTGKKITLECSQTMGHDKMYWYQQDPGMELHLIHYSYGVNSTEKGDLSSESTVSRIRTEHFPLTLESARPSHTSQYLCASSKLPGDRQPQHFGDGTRLSIL.

This clone was observed once. The chain employs TRBV13 and TRBJ2-3, with 8 bases that match TRBD2. Germline-derived CDR1 and CDR2 are PRHDT and FYEKMQ (reference sequence). This CDR3 contains 15 residues. V gave up 7 bases and J gave up 4 bases; unmatched junction bases: 10. CDR3 loop: CASTQPSGSADTQYF. For the CDR3, the DNA is TGTGCCAGCACTCAACCGAGCGGGAGTGCAGATACGCAGTATTTT.